The clone carrying this TCR beta chain is medium-sized by share. TCRdb redid the calling of the 5' RACE reads with MiXCR, one entry per CDR3 protein. The data show around 2,900 distinct CDR3 sequences, approximately 9.3% seen once. The data stem from a study of spatial heterogeneity in lung cancer. Overall study context: Consistently, beta-chain sequences turned up in larger numbers than alpha-chain sequences did.

Sample time point: sample taken at primary tumor resection. No cell sorting; template was whole RNA from tumor, lung tissue or PBMC. The receptor was derived from a female donor with early-stage non-small cell lung cancer. This specimen consisted of normal lung tissue next to the tumor, obtained at surgery.

For the CDR3, the DNA is TGTGCCAGCAGCCTCGGCCCAGCGGGATTAACCACAGATACGCAGTATTTT. Its translation is CASSLGPAGLTTDTQYF. The chain uses TRBV7-2 and TRBJ2-3, with 7 bases aligning to TRBD2. Germline CDR1 reads SGHTA; CDR2 reads FQGNSA. After removal of 5 bases from V and 2 bases from J, the junction contained 13 bases not matched to a gene. The CDR3 consists of 17 residues.